The TCR beta chain described here comes from a study of T-cell memory formation after mild COVID-19. Study-level background: Clusters of TCRs were largely donor specific. Study conclusions and caveats: Pre-infection memory showed some responding clones, and this suggested that cross-reactive memory joined. Whereas later expanders leaned CD4+, clones contracting day 15 to 85 showed a balanced CD4/CD8 makeup.

This clonotype was counted ten times or more. What it binds is not known. TCRdb itself ran the 5' RACE reads through MiXCR, one entry per CDR3 protein. The sample lists 34,000 or so distinct CDR3 sequences, around 8% occurring once. The receptor was derived from a man younger than 30 who had mild COVID-19 (a few samples of this study predate the infection). Cell type and time point are not known. Sequenced input: PBMCs or a T cell subset sorted from them (not recorded which).

CDR3 sequence: CASSFGRDYGYTF. The CDR3 DNA reads as TGTGCCAGCAGTTTCGGCAGGGACTATGGCTACACCTTC. This chain links TRBV12-3 or TRBV12-4 with TRBJ1-2, with D possibly TRBD1 on 5 matching bases. This CDR3 comprises 13 residues. V shed 3 bases and J shed 3 bases, with 8 bases lying between them.